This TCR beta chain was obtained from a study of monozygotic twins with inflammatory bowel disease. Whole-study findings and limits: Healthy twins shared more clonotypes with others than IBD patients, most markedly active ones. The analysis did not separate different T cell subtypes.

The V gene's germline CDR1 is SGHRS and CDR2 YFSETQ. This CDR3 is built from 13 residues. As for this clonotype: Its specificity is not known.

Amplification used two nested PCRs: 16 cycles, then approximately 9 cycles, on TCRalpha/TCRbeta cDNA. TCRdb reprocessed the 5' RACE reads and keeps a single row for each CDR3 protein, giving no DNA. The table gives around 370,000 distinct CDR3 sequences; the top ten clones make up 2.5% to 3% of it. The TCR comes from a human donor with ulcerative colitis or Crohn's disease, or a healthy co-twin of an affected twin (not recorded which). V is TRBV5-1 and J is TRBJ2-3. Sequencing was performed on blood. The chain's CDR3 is CASSIQEKDTQYF. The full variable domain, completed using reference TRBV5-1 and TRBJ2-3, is KAGVTQTPRYLIKTRGQQVTLSCSPISGHRSVSWYQQTPGQGLQFLFEYFSETQRNKGNFPGRFSGRQFSNSRSEMNVSTLELGDSALYLCASSIQEKDTQYFGPGTRLTVL.